This TCR beta chain is drawn from a study of shared clonotypes between healthy human individuals. The study's findings and limits: Only a few donors were included, so the genetic and exposure-history diversity represented was limited. Some clonotypes were shared by all four sorted-subset donors, while others were not shared. The non-shared ones had lower generation probabilities than the shared ones. Tissue TCR repertoires likely differ from these blood-only repertoires.

Naive-designated CD8 cells lacked CD45RO, were positively enriched for CCR7, and omitted terminally differentiated effector memory CD45RA+ cells. This CDR3 has 13 residues. CDR1 and CDR2 from the germline V gene are SGHVS and FNYEAQ. Trimming took 11 bases from V and 8 from J; bases not matched to a gene: 11. Note on this clone: Its target is not known.

Measured with immunoSEQ multiplex PCR; TCRdb has only the in-frame clones, and not every one. The repertoire holds around 2,000,000 clones, with about 95% as singletons. The chain employs TRBV7-6 and TRBJ1-4; 7 bases match TRBD1. The source material was naive CD8+ T cells sorted from blood. The sequence derives from a man in his late teens or twenties in good health. CDR3 nucleotide sequence: TGTGCCTCCAGGGGGGCGCTTGACGAAAAACTGTTTTTT. Its protein is CASRGALDEKLFF. The variable domain in full, completed from reference TRBV7-6 and TRBJ1-4, reads GAGVSQSPRYKVTKRGQDVALRCDPISGHVSLYWYRQALGQGPEFLTYFNYEAQQDKSGLPNDRFSAERPEGSISTLTIQRTEQRDSAMYRCASRGALDEKLFFGSGTQLSVL.